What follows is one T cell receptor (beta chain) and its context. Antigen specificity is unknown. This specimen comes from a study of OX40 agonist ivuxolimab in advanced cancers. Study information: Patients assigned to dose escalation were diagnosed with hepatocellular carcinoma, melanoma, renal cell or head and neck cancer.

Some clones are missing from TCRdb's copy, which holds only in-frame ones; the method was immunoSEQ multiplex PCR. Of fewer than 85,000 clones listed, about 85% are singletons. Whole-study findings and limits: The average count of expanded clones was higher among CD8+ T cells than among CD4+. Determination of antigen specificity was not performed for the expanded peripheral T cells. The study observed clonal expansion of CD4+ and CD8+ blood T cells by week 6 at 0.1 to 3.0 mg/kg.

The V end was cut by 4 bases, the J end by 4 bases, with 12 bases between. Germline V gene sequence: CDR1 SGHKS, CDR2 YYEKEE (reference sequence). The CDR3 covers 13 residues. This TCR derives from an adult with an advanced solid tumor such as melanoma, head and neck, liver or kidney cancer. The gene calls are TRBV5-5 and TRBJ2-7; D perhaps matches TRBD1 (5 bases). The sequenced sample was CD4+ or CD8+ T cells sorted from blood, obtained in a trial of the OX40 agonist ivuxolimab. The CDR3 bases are TGTGCCAGCAGCATTATTCAGGGTTACGAGCAGTACTTC. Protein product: CASSIIQGYEQYF.